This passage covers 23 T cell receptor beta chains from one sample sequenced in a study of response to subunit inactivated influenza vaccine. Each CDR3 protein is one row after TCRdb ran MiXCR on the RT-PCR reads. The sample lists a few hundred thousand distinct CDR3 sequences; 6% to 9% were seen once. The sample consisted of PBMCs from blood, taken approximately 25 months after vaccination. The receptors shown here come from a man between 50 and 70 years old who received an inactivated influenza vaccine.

In DNA, the CDR3 is TGCAGTGCTAGTACTGGCGGGAGAGGTAATGAGCAGTTCTTC. Protein: CSASTGGRGNEQFF. The chain uses TRBV20-1 and TRBJ2-1; TRBD2 matches at 7 bases. V shed 3 bases and J 7 bases; nucleotides not matched to a gene: 9. From germline, CDR1 is DFQATT and CDR2 SNEGSKA (reference sequence). CDR3 length: 14 residues.

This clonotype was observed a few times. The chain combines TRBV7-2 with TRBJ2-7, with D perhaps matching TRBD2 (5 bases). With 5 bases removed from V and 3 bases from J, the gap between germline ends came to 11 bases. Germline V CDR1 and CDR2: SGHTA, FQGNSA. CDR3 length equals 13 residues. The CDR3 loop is CASSPDGIYEQYF. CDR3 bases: TGTGCCAGCAGCCCGGACGGGATCTACGAGCAGTACTTC.

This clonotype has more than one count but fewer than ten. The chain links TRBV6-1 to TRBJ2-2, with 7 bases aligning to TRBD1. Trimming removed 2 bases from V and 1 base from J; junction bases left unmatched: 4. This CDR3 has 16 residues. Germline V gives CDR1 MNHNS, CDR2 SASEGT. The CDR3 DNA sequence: TGTGCCAGCAGTGAACAGACAGGGAGGAACACCGGGGAGCTGTTTTTT. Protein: CASSEQTGRNTGELFF.

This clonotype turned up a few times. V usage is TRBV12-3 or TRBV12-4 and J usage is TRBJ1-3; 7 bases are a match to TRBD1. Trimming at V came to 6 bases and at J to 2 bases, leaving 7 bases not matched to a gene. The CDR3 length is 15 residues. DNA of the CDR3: TGTGCCAGCAGGAACAGGGGAGGAACTGGAAACACCATATATTTT. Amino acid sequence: CASRNRGGTGNTIYF.

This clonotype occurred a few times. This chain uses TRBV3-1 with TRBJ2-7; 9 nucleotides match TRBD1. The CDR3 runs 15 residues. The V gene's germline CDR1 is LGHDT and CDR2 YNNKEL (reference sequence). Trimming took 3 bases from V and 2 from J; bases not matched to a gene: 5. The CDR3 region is CASSQGDRGAYEQYF. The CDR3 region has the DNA TGTGCCAGCAGCCAGGGTGACAGGGGGGCCTACGAGCAGTACTTC.

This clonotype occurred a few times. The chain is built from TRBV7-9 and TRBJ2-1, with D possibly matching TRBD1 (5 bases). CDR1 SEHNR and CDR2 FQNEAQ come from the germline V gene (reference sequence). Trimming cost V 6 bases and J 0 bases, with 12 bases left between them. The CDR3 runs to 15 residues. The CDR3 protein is CASRFDSFSYNEQFF. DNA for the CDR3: TGTGCCAGCAGATTCGACAGTTTCTCCTACAATGAGCAGTTCTTC.

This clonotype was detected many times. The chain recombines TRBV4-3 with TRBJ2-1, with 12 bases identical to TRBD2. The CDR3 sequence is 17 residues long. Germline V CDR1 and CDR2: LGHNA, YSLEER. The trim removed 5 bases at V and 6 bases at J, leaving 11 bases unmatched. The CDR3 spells CASSSMRTSGVSNEQFF. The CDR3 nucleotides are TGCGCCAGCAGCTCGATGAGGACTAGCGGGGTTTCCAATGAGCAGTTCTTC.

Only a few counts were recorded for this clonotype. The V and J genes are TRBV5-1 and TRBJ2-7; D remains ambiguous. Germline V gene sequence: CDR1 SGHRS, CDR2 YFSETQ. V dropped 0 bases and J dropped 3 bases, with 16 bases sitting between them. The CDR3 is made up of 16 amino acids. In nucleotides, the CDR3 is TGCGCCAGCAGCTTGGGGGGATTTGCAAGTGGCTACGAGCAGTACTTC. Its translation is CASSLGGFASGYEQYF. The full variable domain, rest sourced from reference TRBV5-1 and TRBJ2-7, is KAGVTQTPRYLIKTRGQQVTLSCSPISGHRSVSWYQQTPGQGLQFLFEYFSETQRNKGNFPGRFSGRQFSNSRSEMNVSTLELGDSALYLCASSLGGFASGYEQYFGPGTRLTVT.

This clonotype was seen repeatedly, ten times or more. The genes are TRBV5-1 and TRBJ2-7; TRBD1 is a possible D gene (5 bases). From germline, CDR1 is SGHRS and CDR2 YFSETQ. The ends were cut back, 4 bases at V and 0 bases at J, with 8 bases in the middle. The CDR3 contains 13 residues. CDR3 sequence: CASSIQGSYEQYF. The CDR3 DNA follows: TGCGCCAGCAGCATCCAGGGCTCCTACGAGCAGTACTTC.

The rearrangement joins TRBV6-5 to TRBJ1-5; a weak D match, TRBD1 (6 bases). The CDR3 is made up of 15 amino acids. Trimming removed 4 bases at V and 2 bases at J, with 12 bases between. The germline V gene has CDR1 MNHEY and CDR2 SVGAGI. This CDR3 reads CASSSRQARNQPQHF. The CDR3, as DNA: TGTGCCAGCAGTTCCCGACAGGCCCGCAATCAGCCCCAGCATTTT.

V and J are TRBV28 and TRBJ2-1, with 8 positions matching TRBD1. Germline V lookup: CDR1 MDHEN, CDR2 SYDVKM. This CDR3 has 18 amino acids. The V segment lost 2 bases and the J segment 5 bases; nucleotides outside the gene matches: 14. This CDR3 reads CASSLIPQDRVVDNEQFF. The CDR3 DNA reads TGTGCCAGCAGTTTAATACCCCAGGACAGGGTGGTGGACAATGAGCAGTTCTTC.

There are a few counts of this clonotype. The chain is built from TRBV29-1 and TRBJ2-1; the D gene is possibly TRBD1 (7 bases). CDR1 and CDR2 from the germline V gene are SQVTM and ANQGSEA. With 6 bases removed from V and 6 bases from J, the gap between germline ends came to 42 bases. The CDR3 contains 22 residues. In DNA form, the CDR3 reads TGCAGCGTAGGAGGGCTAGCTATCCAAATTTCAGGGGGGCGGGTTTGGGGCAATGAGCAGTTCTTC. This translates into CSVGGLAIQISGGRVWGNEQFF.

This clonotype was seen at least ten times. CDR3 residues: CAISESGGTGTEAFF. CDR3 nucleotide sequence: TGTGCCATCAGTGAGTCTGGGGGAACGGGCACTGAAGCTTTCTTT. V gene TRBV10-3 combines with J gene TRBJ1-1, with D tentatively TRBD1 (5 bases). This CDR3 is built from 15 residues. The V end lost 0 bases, the J end lost 4 bases, and 12 bases lay between the germline ends. The germline gives CDR1 ENHRY, CDR2 SYGVKD.

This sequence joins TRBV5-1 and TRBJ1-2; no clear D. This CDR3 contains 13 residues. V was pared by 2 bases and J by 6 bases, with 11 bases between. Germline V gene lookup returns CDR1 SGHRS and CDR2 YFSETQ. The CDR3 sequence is CASSFSGGNGYTF. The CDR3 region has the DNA TGCGCCAGCAGCTTCAGCGGAGGGAATGGCTACACCTTC.

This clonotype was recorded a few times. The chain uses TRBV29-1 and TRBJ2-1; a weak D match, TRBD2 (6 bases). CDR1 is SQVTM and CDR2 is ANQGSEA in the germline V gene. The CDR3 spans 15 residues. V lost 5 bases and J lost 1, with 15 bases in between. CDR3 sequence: CSVKRPGTSYNEQFF. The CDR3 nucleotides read TGCAGCGTTAAACGACCCGGGACTTCCTACAATGAGCAGTTCTTC.

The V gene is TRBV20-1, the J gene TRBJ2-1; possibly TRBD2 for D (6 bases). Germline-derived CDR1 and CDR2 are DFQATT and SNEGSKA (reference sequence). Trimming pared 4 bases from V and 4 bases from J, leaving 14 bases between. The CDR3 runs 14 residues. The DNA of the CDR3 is TGCAGTGCTATACATGCGGGGAGGTACAATGAGCAGTTCTTC. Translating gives CSAIHAGRYNEQFF.

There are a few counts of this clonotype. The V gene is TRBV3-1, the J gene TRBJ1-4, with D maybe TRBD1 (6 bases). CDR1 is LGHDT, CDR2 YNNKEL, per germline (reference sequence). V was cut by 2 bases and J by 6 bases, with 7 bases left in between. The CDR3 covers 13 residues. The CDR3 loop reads CASSQTGYEKLFF. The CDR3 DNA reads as TGTGCCAGCAGCCAAACAGGGTATGAAAAACTGTTTTTT.

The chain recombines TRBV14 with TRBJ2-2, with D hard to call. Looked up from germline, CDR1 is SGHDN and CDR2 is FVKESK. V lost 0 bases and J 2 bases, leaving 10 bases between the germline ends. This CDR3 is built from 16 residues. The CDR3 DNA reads TGTGCCAGCAGCCAAGAGGGGTGGAGAAACACCGGGGAGCTGTTTTTT. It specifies CASSQEGWRNTGELFF.

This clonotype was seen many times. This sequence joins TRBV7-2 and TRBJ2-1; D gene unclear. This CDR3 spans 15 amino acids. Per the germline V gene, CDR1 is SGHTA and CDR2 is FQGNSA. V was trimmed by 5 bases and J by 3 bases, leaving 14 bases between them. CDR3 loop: CASSPTDSRYNEQFF. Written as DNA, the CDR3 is TGTGCCAGCAGCCCCACAGATTCCCGCTACAATGAGCAGTTCTTC.

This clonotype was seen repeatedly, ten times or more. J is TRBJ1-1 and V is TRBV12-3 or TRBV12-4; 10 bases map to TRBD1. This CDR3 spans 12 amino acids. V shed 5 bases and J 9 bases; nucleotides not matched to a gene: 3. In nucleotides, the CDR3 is TGTGCCAGCAGTCCGGGACAGGGGAAAGCTTTCTTT. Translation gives CASSPGQGKAFF.

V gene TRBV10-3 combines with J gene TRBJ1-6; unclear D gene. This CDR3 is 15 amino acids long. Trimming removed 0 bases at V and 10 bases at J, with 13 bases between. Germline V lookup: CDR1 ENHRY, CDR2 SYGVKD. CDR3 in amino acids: CAISESGQYGSPLHF. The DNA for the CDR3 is TGTGCCATCAGTGAGTCGGGCCAGTACGGCTCACCCCTCCACTTT.

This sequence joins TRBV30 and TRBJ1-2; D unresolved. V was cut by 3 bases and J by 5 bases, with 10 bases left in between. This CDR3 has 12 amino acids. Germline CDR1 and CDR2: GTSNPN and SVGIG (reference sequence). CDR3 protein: CAWSYVGYGYTF. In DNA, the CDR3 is TGTGCCTGGAGCTATGTCGGGTATGGCTACACCTTC.

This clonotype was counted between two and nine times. The chain's CDR3 is CASFVGIGTDTQYF. As DNA, the CDR3 is TGTGCCAGCTTTGTCGGCATAGGCACAGATACGCAGTATTTT. The genes are TRBV28 and TRBJ2-3, with unresolved D. Germline values: CDR1 MDHEN, CDR2 SYDVKM. V was trimmed by 8 bases and J by 1 base, leaving 13 bases between them. The CDR3 is made up of 14 amino acids. Looking up the rest from reference TRBV28 and TRBJ2-3 gives the full variable domain: DVKVTQSSRYLVKRTGEKVFLECVQDMDHENMFWYRQDPGLGLRLIYFSYDVKMKEKGDIPEGYSVSREKKERFSLILESASTNQTSMYLCASFVGIGTDTQYFGPGTRLTVL.